This T cell receptor beta chain was recorded in a study of blood T cell repertoires in COVID-19. The table came from immunoSEQ multiplex PCR; TCRdb's copy has only in-frame clones and leaves some out. The data show approximately 120,000 clones, around 87% seen once. V lost 4 bases to trimming and J lost 1 base; unmatched junction nucleotides: 3. The CDR3 totals 16 residues. Germline lookup yields CDR1 SGHRS and CDR2 YFSETQ. The V gene is TRBV5-1, the J gene TRBJ2-3, with 13 bases that match TRBD2. Specimen: peripheral blood. The source of this sequence is a woman aged 45-60 years who had recovered from COVID-19. CDR3 DNA sequence: TGCGCCAGCAGCCAGACTAGCGGGGGGCGCACAGATACGCAGTATTTT. Protein sequence: CASSQTSGGRTDTQYF.